This T cell receptor (beta chain) is drawn from a study of blood T cells in healthy people across ages. Whole-study findings and limits: More naive CD4+ cells and higher diversity marked long-lived donors relative to aged donors.

V was pared by 4 bases and J by 8 bases, with 20 bases between. The germline V gene encodes CDR1 DFQATT and CDR2 SNEGSKA (reference sequence). There are 14 residues in the CDR3. It was with a sample-barcoded 5' primer and a J-beta primer mix that a second PCR of roughly 7 to 12 cycles was run. Using its own MiXCR run on the 5' RACE reads, TCRdb lists one record per CDR3 protein. Among 700,000 or so distinct CDR3 sequences, 20% to 25% were seen once, and the ten largest hold approximately 20%. Concerning this clonotype itself: Its target is not known.

The V call is TRBV20-1, the J call TRBJ1-2, with D tentatively TRBD1 (5 bases). Sequencing was carried out using blood. This clonotype was obtained from a man between 65 and 85 years old in good health. The CDR3 spells CSATNQGRLEGYTF. The CDR3 DNA is TGCAGTGCTACGAACCAGGGAAGGCTCGAAGGCTACACCTTC.